These 22 T cell receptor beta chains originate from one sample sequenced in a study of T cell responses to AZD1222 COVID-19 vaccine. Profiled with immunoSEQ multiplex PCR; TCRdb holds only in-frame clones, not every one. The sample contains fewer than 85,000 clones, around four fifths of which appear only once. The material sequenced was peripheral blood, taken 28 days after the second AZD1222 dose. These receptors all stem from an adult who received the AZD1222 COVID-19 vaccine.

This chain links TRBV28 with TRBJ1-1, with 9 bases fitting TRBD1. CDR3 size: 14 residues. Per germline, CDR1 MDHEN and CDR2 SYDVKM. Trimming took 6 bases from V and 2 from J; bases not matched to a gene: 4. The CDR3 region has the DNA TGTGCCAGCAGGGGACAGGGAGGTAACACTGAAGCTTTCTTT. It encodes CASRGQGGNTEAFF.

The gene calls are TRBV7-2 and TRBJ2-7, with D uncertain. Germline lookup yields CDR1 SGHTA and CDR2 FQGNSA. The CDR3 is 11 residues long. V was clipped by 5 bases and J by 8 bases, with 10 bases between them. The CDR3 is CASSTTFQQYF. CDR3 nucleotides: TGTGCCAGCAGCACAACCTTCCAGCAGTACTTC. Drawing the rest from reference TRBV7-2 and TRBJ2-7, the complete variable domain is GAGVSQSPSNKVTEKGKDVELRCDPISGHTALYWYRQSLGQGLEFLIYFQGNSAPDKSGLPSDRFSAERTGGSVSTLTIQRTQQEDSAVYLCASSTTFQQYFGPGTRLTVT.

The rearrangement uses TRBV7-2 and TRBJ2-3, with 9 bases matching TRBD1. Germline lookup yields CDR1 SGHTA and CDR2 FQGNSA. The CDR3 is made up of 16 amino acids. V dropped 3 bases and J dropped 1; count of bases not matched to a gene: 5. The CDR3 loop is CASSFRTGEGTDTQYF. Here the CDR3 DNA reads TGTGCCAGCAGCTTCCGGACAGGGGAGGGCACAGATACGCAGTATTTT.

V is TRBV29-1 and J is TRBJ2-1, with 8 bases identical to TRBD2. Germline CDR1 is SQVTM and CDR2 is ANQGSEA. The J segment lost 9 bases and the V segment lost 5 bases, leaving 15 bases of the junction unmatched. The CDR3 totals 15 residues. CDR3 sequence: CSVPRREALRSEQFF. CDR3 nucleotides: TGCAGCGTTCCCCGGCGGGAGGCCCTGCGCAGTGAGCAGTTCTTC.

This chain joins TRBV3-1 (or the pseudogene TRBV3-2) and TRBJ2-2; tentatively, D is TRBD2 (5 bases). Trimming took off 4 bases at V and 5 bases at J, with 14 bases between the two ends. The CDR3 is 15 amino acids. Germline V gene lookup returns CDR1 LGHDT and CDR2 YNNKEL (reference sequence). The CDR3 region is CASSLRQSGTGELFF. The CDR3 coding sequence is TGTGCCAGCAGCCTCCGACAATCGGGAACCGGGGAGCTGTTTTTT.

This chain connects TRBV11-2 to TRBJ2-5; D gene uncertain. Trimming shortened V by 2 bases and J by 2 bases, and 0 bases separated the two germline ends. Germline V gene lookup returns CDR1 SGHAT and CDR2 FQNNGV. This CDR3 has 11 residues. The CDR3 DNA sequence: TGTGCCAGCAGCTTACAAGAGACCCAGTACTTC. The encoded protein is CASSLQETQYF.

The rearrangement links TRBV27 to TRBJ2-7, with D perhaps TRBD1 or TRBD2 (5 bases each). Germline values: CDR1 MNHEY, CDR2 SMNVEV (reference sequence). Trimming pared 7 bases from V and 1 base from J, leaving 17 bases between. This CDR3 comprises 15 residues. The CDR3 spells CASTRDVGSSYEQYF. The CDR3 DNA reads TGTGCCAGCACCCGGGACGTCGGGTCGTCCTACGAGCAGTACTTC.

The genes are TRBV3-1 (or the pseudogene TRBV3-2) and TRBJ1-1; D is uncertain. Trimming removed 4 bases at V and 3 bases at J, with 12 bases between. CDR3 length: 14 amino acids. Germline-derived CDR1 and CDR2 are LGHDT and YNNKEL (reference sequence). The CDR3 DNA reads TGTGCCAGCAGCCTAGATCCCCGGGACACTGAAGCTTTCTTT. This codes for CASSLDPRDTEAFF.

The chain uses TRBV27 and TRBJ2-1; 14 bases line up with TRBD2. The CDR3 is made up of 17 amino acids. Trimming took 3 bases from V and 7 from J; bases not matched to a gene: 8. Looked up from germline, CDR1 is MNHEY and CDR2 is SMNVEV (reference sequence). Written as DNA, the CDR3 is TGTGCCAGCAGTTTCCGACTAGCGGGAGGGCCGAGGAATGAGCAGTTCTTC. It yields the protein CASSFRLAGGPRNEQFF.

This chain connects TRBV6-2 or TRBV6-3 to TRBJ2-2, with 7 bases aligning to TRBD1. Trimming removed 6 bases from V and 3 bases from J; junction bases left unmatched: 4. The CDR3 has 14 residues. CDR1 and CDR2 from the germline V gene are MNHEY and SVGEGT. CDR3: CASSMTGYTGELFF. The CDR3 coding sequence is TGTGCCAGCAGCATGACAGGGTACACCGGGGAGCTGTTTTTT.

The chain employs TRBV7-2 and TRBJ1-2; possibly TRBD1 for D (6 bases). Trimming stripped 5 bases from V and 8 bases from J, with 24 bases between. Germline-derived CDR1 and CDR2 are SGHTA and FQGNSA. CDR3 length equals 16 residues. As DNA, the CDR3 is TGTGCCAGCAGCCCTCCACCCCCGGGACACCCGGGCGGCTACACCTTC. It encodes CASSPPPPGHPGGYTF.

The chain employs TRBV28 and TRBJ1-3; no firm D call. The CDR3 totals 16 residues. Per the germline V gene, CDR1 is MDHEN and CDR2 is SYDVKM. Trimming removed 5 bases from V and 0 bases from J, with 14 bases in between. This CDR3 is CASSPVSPSSGNTIYF. Written as DNA, the CDR3 is TGTGCCAGCAGTCCCGTCAGCCCTAGCTCTGGAAACACCATATATTTT.

CDR3 in amino acids: CASSSDRSQSPYEQYF. In DNA form, the CDR3 reads TGTGCCAGCAGTAGCGATAGGTCCCAGAGCCCCTACGAGCAGTACTTC. The V and J genes are TRBV27 and TRBJ2-7; D call uncertain. Per the germline V gene, CDR1 is MNHEY and CDR2 is SMNVEV (reference sequence). The CDR3 totals 16 residues. The V gene lost 5 bases and the J gene lost 2 bases, with 19 bases spanning the gap.

The J gene is TRBJ1-2, the V gene TRBV12-5, with 10 bases lining up with TRBD1. The ends lost 5 bases at V and 4 bases at J; junction bases unmatched: 13. Germline CDR1 LGHNT, CDR2 FRNRAP. This CDR3 is 17 amino acids long. This chain's CDR3 is CASGPGTGDKNGYGYTF. The CDR3 DNA follows: TGTGCTAGTGGTCCCGGGACAGGGGATAAGAATGGCTATGGCTACACCTTC.

This chain joins TRBV28 and TRBJ1-2, with TRBD1 as a possible D gene (5 bases). This CDR3 has 11 amino acids. Germline V gene lookup returns CDR1 MDHEN and CDR2 SYDVKM. The V end was cut by 8 bases, the J end by 5 bases, with 9 bases between. The CDR3 region is CASGGRYGYTF. In DNA form, the CDR3 reads TGTGCCAGCGGGGGTAGGTATGGCTACACCTTC.

The chain is built from TRBV6-5 and TRBJ1-2; 9 positions match TRBD1. This CDR3 region has 15 residues. Trimming removed 7 bases from V and 4 bases from J; junction bases left unmatched: 10. The germline V gene encodes CDR1 MNHEY and CDR2 SVGAGI. This CDR3 reads CASTKGVGQGYGYTF. CDR3 DNA: TGTGCCAGCACCAAGGGTGTGGGACAGGGCTATGGCTACACCTTC.

There are many counts of this clone. V gene TRBV25-1 combines with J gene TRBJ1-2, with TRBD1 as a possible D gene (5 bases). In germline, CDR1 is MGHDK, CDR2 SYGVNS. V lost 2 bases and J lost 6, with 10 bases in between. The CDR3 is made up of 13 amino acids. This chain's CDR3 is CASSEGPGNGYTF. In nucleotides, the CDR3 is TGTGCCAGCAGTGAAGGACCAGGGAATGGCTACACCTTC.

This chain uses TRBV6-2 or TRBV6-3 with TRBJ1-1, with a possible D match to TRBD1 (6 bases). CDR3 length: 13 residues. Germline V gene sequence: CDR1 MNHEY, CDR2 SVGEGT. V gave up 5 bases and J gave up 3 bases, with 10 bases separating them. CDR3 DNA sequence: TGTGCCAGCAGTACGGGACAATACACTGAAGCTTTCTTT. Translated: CASSTGQYTEAFF.

This clone was counted a few times. This rearrangement joins TRBV18 to TRBJ1-1; D is unclear. The CDR3 extends over 12 amino acids. Germline assignment: CDR1 KGHSH and CDR2 LQKENI. V lost 1 base, J lost 6 bases, and 6 bases lay in between. Written as DNA, the CDR3 is TGTGCCAGCTCACCACAGGGCTCTGAAGCTTTCTTT. This translates into CASSPQGSEAFF.

This chain connects TRBV11-3 to TRBJ2-3; 15 nucleotides agree with TRBD2. The CDR3 has 16 amino acids. Germline loops: CDR1 SGHNT, CDR2 YENEEA. The V and J ends lost 5 bases and 3 bases, in that order; junction bases with no gene match: 3. CDR3 region: CASSPGTSGRTDTQYF. CDR3 coding DNA: TGTGCCAGCAGCCCGGGGACTAGCGGGAGGACAGATACGCAGTATTTT.

This chain connects TRBV30 to TRBJ2-7; D gene ambiguous. This CDR3 region has 14 residues. CDR1 and CDR2 from the germline V gene are GTSNPN and SVGIG (reference sequence). Deletions cut 2 bases from V and 1 base from J, with 12 bases between. The CDR3 nucleotides read TGTGCCTGGAGTAAGGCTACAAAATCCTACGAGCAGTACTTC. Its protein product is CAWSKATKSYEQYF.

The J gene is TRBJ2-5, the V gene TRBV7-9; weak D call: TRBD2 (5 bases). The germline gives CDR1 SEHNR, CDR2 FQNEAQ (reference sequence). With 1 base removed from V and 2 bases from J, the gap between germline ends came to 11 bases. This CDR3 spans 15 amino acids. The CDR3 DNA reads TGTGCCAGCAGCTTAGTCGGAGGTGGGCAAGAGACCCAGTACTTC. It encodes CASSLVGGGQETQYF.